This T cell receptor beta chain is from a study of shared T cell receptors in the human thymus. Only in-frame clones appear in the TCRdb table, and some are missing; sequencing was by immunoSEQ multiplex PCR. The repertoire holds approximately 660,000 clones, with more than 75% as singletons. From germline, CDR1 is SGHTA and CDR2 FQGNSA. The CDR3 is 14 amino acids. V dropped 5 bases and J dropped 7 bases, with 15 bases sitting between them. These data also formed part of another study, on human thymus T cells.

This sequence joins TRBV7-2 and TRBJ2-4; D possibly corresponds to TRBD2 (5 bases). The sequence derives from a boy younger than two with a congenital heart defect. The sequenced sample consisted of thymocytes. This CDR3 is CASSPRAGMNIQYF. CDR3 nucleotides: TGTGCCAGCAGCCCTAGAGCCGGGATGAACATTCAGTACTTC.